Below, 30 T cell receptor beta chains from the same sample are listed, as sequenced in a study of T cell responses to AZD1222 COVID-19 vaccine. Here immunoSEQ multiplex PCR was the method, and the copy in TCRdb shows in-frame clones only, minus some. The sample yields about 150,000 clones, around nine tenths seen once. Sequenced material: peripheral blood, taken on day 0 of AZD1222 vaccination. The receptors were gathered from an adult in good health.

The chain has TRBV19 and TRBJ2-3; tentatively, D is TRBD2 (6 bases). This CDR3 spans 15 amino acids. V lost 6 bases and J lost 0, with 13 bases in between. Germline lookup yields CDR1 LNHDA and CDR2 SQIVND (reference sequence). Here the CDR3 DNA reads TGTGCCAGTAGCGGGTTCCGGGGGAGCACAGATACGCAGTATTTT. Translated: CASSGFRGSTDTQYF.

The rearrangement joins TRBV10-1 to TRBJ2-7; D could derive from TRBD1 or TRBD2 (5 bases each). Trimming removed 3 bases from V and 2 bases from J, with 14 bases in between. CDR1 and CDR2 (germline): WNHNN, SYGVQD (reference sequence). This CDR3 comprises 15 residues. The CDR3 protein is CASSDWGKRAYEQYF. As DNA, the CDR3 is TGCGCCAGCAGTGATTGGGGGAAAAGGGCCTACGAGCAGTACTTC.

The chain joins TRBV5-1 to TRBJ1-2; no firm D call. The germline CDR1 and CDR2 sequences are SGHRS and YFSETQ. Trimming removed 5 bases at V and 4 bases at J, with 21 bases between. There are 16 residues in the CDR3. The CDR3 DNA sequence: TGCGCCAGCAGTCCCGGAGTGGAGAGGAGGGCCTATGGCTACACCTTC. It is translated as CASSPGVERRAYGYTF.

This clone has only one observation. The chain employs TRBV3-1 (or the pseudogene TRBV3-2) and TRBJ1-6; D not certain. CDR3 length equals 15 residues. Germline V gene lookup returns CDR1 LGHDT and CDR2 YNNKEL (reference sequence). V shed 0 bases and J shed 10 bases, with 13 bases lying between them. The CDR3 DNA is TGTGCCAGCAGCCAAGAGGTCTCTGCCAGGTCACCCCTCCACTTT. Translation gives CASSQEVSARSPLHF.

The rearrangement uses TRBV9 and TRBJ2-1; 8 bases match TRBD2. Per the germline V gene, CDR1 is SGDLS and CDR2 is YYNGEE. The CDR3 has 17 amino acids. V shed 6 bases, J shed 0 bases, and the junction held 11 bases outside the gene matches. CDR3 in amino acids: CASTSRISGSSYNEQFF. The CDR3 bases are TGTGCCAGCACTAGCCGGATAAGCGGGAGCTCCTACAATGAGCAGTTCTTC. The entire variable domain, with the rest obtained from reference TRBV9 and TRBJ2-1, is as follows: DSGVTQTPKHLITATGQRVTLRCSPRSGDLSVYWYQQSLDQGLQFLIQYYNGEERAKGNILERFSAQQFPDLHSELNLSSLELGDSALYFCASTSRISGSSYNEQFFGPGTRLTVL.

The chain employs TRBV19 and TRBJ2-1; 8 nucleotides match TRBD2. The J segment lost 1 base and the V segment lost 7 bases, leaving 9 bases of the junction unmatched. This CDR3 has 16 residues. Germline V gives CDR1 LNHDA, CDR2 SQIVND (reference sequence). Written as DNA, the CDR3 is TGTGCCAGTACGAGGGTCGCGGGAGGTTCCTACAATGAGCAGTTCTTC. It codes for CASTRVAGGSYNEQFF.

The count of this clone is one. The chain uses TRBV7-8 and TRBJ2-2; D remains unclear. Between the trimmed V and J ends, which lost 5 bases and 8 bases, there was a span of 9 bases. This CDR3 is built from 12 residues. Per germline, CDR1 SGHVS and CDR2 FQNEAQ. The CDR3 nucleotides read TGTGCCAGCAGCCCCCCATTGGGGGAGCTGTTTTTT. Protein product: CASSPPLGELFF.

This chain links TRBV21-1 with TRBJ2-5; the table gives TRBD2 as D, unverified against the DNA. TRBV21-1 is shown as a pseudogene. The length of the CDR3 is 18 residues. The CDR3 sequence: CASSSRTGTSGIQETQYF. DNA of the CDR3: TGTGCCAGCAGCTCCCGAACCGGGACTAGCGGTATCCAAGAGACCCAGTACTTC.

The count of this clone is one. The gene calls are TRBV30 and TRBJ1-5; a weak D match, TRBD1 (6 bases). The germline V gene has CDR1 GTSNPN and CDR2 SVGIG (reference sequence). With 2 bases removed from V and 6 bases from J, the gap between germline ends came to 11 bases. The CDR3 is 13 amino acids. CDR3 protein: CAWSFGGAQPQHF. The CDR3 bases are TGTGCCTGGAGTTTCGGGGGGGCTCAGCCCCAGCATTTT.

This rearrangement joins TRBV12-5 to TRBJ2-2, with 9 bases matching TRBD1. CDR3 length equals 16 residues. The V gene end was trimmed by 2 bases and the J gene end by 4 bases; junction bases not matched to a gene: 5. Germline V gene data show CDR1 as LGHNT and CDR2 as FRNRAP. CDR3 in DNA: TGTGCTAGTGGTTTGAGGACAGGGGCCCTCACCGGGGAGCTGTTTTTT. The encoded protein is CASGLRTGALTGELFF. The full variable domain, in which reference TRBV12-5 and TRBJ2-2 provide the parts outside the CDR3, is DARVTQTPRHKVTEMGQEVTMRCQPILGHNTVFWYRQTMMQGLELLAYFRNRAPLDDSGMPKDRFSAEMPDATLATLKIQPSEPRDSAVYFCASGLRTGALTGELFFGEGSRLTVL.

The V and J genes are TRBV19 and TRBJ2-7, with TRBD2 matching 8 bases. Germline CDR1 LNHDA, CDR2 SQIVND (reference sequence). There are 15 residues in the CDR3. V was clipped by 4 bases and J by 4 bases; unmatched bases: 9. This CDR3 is CASSTSPGLVYEQYF. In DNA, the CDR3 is TGTGCCAGTAGTACCTCACCGGGACTAGTGTACGAGCAGTACTTC.

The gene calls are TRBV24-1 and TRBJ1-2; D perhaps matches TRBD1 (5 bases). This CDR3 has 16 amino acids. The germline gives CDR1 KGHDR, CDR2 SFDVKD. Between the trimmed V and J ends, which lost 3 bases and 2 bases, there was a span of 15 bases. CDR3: CATSDTAGSKNYGYTF. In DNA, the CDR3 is TGTGCCACCAGTGATACTGCAGGGAGTAAGAACTATGGCTACACCTTC.

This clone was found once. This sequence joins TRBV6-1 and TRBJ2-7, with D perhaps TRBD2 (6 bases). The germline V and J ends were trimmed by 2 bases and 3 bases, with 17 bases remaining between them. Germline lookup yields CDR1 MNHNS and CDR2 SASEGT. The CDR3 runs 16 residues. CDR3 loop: CASSERPGLGVYEQYF. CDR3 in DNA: TGTGCCAGCAGTGAAAGGCCGGGACTTGGAGTCTACGAGCAGTACTTC.

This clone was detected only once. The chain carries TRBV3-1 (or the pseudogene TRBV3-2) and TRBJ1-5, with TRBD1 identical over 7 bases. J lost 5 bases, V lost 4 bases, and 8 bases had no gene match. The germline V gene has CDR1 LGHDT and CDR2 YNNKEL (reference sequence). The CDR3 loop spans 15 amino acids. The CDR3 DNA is TGTGCCAGCAGCCTAATGACAGGGAGATATCAGCCCCAGCATTTT. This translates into CASSLMTGRYQPQHF.

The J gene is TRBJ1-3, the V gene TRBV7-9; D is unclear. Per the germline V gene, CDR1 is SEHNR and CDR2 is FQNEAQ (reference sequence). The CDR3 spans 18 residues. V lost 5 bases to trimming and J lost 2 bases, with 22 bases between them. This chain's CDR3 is CASSLRSDTSIPGNTIYF. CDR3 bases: TGTGCCAGCAGCCTACGTTCTGACACGTCCATACCTGGAAACACCATATATTTT. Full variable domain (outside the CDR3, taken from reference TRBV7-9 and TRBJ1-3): DTGVSQNPRHKITKRGQNVTFRCDPISEHNRLYWYRQTLGQGPEFLTYFQNEAQLEKSRLLSDRFSAERPKGSFSTLEIQRTEQGDSAMYLCASSLRSDTSIPGNTIYFGEGSWLTVV.

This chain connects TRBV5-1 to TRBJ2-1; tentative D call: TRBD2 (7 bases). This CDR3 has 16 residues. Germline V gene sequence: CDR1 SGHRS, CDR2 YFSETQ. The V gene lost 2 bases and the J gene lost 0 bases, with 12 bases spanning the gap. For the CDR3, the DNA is TGCGCCAGCAGCTTTCGGGGGGCCAGCTCCTACAATGAGCAGTTCTTC. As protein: CASSFRGASSYNEQFF.

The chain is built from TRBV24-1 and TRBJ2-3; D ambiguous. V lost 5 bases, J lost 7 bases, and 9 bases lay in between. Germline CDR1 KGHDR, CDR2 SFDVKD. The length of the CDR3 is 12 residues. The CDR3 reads CATSATWNTQYF. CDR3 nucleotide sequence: TGTGCCACCAGTGCCACGTGGAATACGCAGTATTTT.

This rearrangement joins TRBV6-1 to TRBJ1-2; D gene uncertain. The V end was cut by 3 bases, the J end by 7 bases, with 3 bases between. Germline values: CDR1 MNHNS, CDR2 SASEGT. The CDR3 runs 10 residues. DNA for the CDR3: TGTGCCAGCAGTGATCCTGGCTACACCTTC. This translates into CASSDPGYTF.

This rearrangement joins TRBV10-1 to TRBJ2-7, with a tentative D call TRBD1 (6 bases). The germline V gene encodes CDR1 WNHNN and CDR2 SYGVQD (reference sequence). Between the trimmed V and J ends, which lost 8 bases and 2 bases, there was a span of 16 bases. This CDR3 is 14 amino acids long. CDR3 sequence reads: CASAGSGQPYEQYF. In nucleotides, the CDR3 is TGCGCCAGCGCCGGATCCGGACAGCCCTACGAGCAGTACTTC.

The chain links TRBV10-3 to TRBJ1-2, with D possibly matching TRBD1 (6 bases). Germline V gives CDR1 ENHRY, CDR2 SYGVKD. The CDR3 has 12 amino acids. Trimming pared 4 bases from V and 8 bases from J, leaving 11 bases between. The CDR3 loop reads CAISGTEEGYTF. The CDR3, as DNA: TGTGCCATCAGTGGGACAGAAGAAGGCTACACCTTC.

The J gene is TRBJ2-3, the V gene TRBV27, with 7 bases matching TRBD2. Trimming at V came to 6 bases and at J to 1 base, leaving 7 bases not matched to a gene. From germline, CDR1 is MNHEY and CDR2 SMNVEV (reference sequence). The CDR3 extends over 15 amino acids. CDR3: CASSQRDYRTDTQYF. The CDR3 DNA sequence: TGTGCCAGCAGCCAACGGGACTACCGCACAGATACGCAGTATTTT.

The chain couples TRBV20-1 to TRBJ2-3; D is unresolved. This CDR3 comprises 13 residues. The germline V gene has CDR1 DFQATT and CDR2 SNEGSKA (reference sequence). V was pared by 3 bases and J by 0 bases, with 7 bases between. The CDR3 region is CSASETSTDTQYF. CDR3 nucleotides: TGCAGTGCTAGTGAGACTAGCACAGATACGCAGTATTTT.

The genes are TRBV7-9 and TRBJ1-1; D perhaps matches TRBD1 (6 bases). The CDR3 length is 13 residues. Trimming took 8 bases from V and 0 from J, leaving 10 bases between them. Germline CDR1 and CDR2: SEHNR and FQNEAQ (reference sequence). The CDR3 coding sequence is TGTGCCAGCGAAGGACAGATGAACACTGAAGCTTTCTTT. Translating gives CASEGQMNTEAFF.

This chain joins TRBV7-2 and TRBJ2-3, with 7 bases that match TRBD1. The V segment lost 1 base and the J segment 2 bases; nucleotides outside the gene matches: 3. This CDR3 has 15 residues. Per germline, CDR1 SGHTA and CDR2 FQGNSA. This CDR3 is CASSLEGALTDTQYF. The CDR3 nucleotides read TGTGCCAGCAGCTTAGAGGGGGCCCTCACAGATACGCAGTATTTT.

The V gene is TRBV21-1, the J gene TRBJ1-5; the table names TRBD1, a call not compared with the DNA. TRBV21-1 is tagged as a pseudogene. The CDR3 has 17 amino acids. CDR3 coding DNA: TGTGCCAGCAGCAAACGGTCCCGGACAGTCCATCATCAGCCCCAGCATTTT. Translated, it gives CASSKRSRTVHHQPQHF.

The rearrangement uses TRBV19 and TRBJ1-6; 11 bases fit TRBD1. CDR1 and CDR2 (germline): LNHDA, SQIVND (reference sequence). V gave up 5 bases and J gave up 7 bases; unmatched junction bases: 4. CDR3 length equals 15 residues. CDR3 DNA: TGTGCCAGTAGTGAGGGACAGGGGGGGAATTCACCCCTCCACTTT. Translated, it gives CASSEGQGGNSPLHF.

The CDR3 is CASSLEAAEVLQWGYTF. The CDR3 DNA reads TGTGCCAGCAGCTTAGAGGCAGCCGAGGTCCTACAATGGGGCTACACCTTC. This chain connects TRBV7-9 to TRBJ1-2; D gene uncertain. CDR3 length: 17 residues. The germline CDR1 and CDR2 sequences are SEHNR and FQNEAQ (reference sequence). V was clipped by 1 base and J by 8 bases, with 23 bases between them.

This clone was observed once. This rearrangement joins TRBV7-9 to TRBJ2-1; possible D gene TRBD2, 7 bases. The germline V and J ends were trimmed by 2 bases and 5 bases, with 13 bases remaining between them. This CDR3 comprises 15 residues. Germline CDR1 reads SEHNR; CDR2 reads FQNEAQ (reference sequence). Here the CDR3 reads CASSLRGGAHNEQFF. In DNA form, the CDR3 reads TGTGCCAGCAGCTTAAGGGGGGGCGCCCACAATGAGCAGTTCTTC. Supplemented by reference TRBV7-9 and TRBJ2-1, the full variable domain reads DTGVSQNPRHKITKRGQNVTFRCDPISEHNRLYWYRQTLGQGPEFLTYFQNEAQLEKSRLLSDRFSAERPKGSFSTLEIQRTEQGDSAMYLCASSLRGGAHNEQFFGPGTRLTVL.

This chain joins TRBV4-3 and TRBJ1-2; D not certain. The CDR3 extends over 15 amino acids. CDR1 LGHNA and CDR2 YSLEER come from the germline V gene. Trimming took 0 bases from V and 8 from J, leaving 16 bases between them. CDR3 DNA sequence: TGCGCCAGCAGCCAAGATATTCTTCCCCTGGGGGGCTACACCTTC. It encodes CASSQDILPLGGYTF.

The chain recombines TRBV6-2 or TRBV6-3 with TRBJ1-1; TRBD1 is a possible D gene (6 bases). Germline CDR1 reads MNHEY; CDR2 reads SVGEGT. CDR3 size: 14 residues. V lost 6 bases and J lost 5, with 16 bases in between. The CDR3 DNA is TGTGCCAGCAGCCGAGGGGGGAGAGGGACTGAAGCTTTCTTT. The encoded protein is CASSRGGRGTEAFF.